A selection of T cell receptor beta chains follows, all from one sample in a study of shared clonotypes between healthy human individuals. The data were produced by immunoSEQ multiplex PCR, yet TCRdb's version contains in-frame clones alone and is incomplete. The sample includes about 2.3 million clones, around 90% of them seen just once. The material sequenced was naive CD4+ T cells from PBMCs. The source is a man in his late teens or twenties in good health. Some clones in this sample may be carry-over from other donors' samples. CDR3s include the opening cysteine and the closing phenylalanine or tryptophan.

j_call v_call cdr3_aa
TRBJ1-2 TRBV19 CASLKGVPGDYGYTF
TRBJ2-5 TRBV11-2 CASSLWAREETQYF
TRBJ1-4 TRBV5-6 CASRTISHEKLFF
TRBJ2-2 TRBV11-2 CASSSINGGYTGELFF
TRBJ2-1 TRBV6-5 CASSEDPRKYEQFF
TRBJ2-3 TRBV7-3 CASSVLGLPSVVDTQYF
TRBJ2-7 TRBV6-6 CASRQYRGPTYEQYF
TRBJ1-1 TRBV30 CAWSVNLAGNTEAFF
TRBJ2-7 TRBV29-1 CSVSINYEQYF
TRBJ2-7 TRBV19 CASSIFLAGEVQYF
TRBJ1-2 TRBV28 CAVLPFANYGYTF